The 20 T cell receptor beta chains below come from one sample, sequenced in a study of glioma-infiltrating T cells after dendritic cell vaccination. The time point is: after dendritic cell vaccination, including at tumor progression/relapse. The data were produced by immunoSEQ multiplex PCR, yet TCRdb's version contains in-frame clones alone and is incomplete. The sample lists about 65,000 clones, roughly 86% occurring once. Sample: blood, taken after dendritic cell vaccination. These receptor sequences come from a human donor with glioblastoma.

The CDR3 loop is CASSVLSGVEAFF. DNA of the CDR3: TGTGCCAGCAGTGTTTTATCGGGAGTCGAGGCTTTCTTT. J is TRBJ1-1 and V is TRBV6-1; D not certain. V lost 4 bases and J lost 11, with 17 bases in between. The CDR3 runs 13 residues. Germline CDR1 and CDR2: MNHNS and SASEGT.

The V and J genes are TRBV5-1 and TRBJ1-5, with 9 nucleotides matching TRBD1. V lost 3 bases to trimming and J lost 0 bases; unmatched junction nucleotides: 13. The V gene's germline CDR1 is SGHRS and CDR2 YFSETQ. CDR3 length equals 19 residues. As DNA, the CDR3 is TGCGCCAGCAGCTCTCCGGGACAGGGTACGAGAAATAGCAATCAGCCCCAGCATTTT. This gives the protein CASSSPGQGTRNSNQPQHF.

This sequence joins TRBV11-3 and TRBJ2-7, with D possibly matching TRBD2 (6 bases). Per the germline V gene, CDR1 is SGHNT and CDR2 is YENEEA. The V end lost 1 base, the J end lost 0 bases, and 16 bases lay between the germline ends. The CDR3 is 17 amino acids. Here the CDR3 DNA reads TGTGCCAGCAGCTTAGGTGGGGGGAGGACCCGCTCCTACGAGCAGTACTTC. The encoded protein is CASSLGGGRTRSYEQYF.

The chain links TRBV12-5 to TRBJ2-3, with D maybe TRBD2 (6 bases). The CDR3 spans 15 residues. Per germline, CDR1 LGHNT and CDR2 FRNRAP. The ends were cut back, 6 bases at V and 0 bases at J, with 13 bases in the middle. In DNA, the CDR3 is TGTGCTAGTGGGAAAGAGCGGGTGAGCACAGATACGCAGTATTTT. Translating it yields CASGKERVSTDTQYF.

V usage is TRBV6-5 and J usage is TRBJ1-3; 7 bases map to TRBD1. Germline V lookup: CDR1 MNHEY, CDR2 SVGAGI. After removal of 4 bases from V and 8 bases from J, the junction contained 5 bases not matched to a gene. The CDR3 is 13 amino acids. Here the CDR3 DNA reads TGTGCCAGCAGTTTCAACAGGGGTGACACCATATATTTT. Translating gives CASSFNRGDTIYF.

This chain links TRBV27 with TRBJ2-1; a possible D gene is TRBD2 (7 bases). The CDR3 has 19 residues. CDR1 is MNHEY, CDR2 SMNVEV, per germline (reference sequence). V lost 5 bases and J 5 bases, leaving 28 bases between the germline ends. The CDR3 spells CASSPSSRGGAGGHNEQFF. The CDR3 region has the DNA TGTGCCAGCAGTCCAAGTTCGAGAGGGGGGGCAGGTGGGCACAATGAGCAGTTCTTC.

The CDR3 DNA reads as TGTGCCAGTAGTATATACGGGGGGGCTCGTGGCTACACCTTC. This gives the protein CASSIYGGARGYTF. The chain has TRBV19 and TRBJ1-2, with D perhaps matching TRBD1 (6 bases). This CDR3 has 14 amino acids. Germline V CDR1 and CDR2: LNHDA, SQIVND (reference sequence). Trimming stripped 2 bases from V and 7 bases from J, with 14 bases between.

This sequence joins TRBV5-4 and TRBJ1-6; no definite D call. The germline V gene encodes CDR1 SGHNT and CDR2 YYREEE (reference sequence). Trimming took off 3 bases at V and 5 bases at J, with 15 bases between the two ends. This CDR3 comprises 16 residues. DNA for the CDR3: TGTGCCAGCAGCTCACGCCTCCCACGGGATAATTCACCCCTCCACTTT. Translating gives CASSSRLPRDNSPLHF.

The chain combines TRBV6-5 with TRBJ1-5; D is uncertain. In germline, CDR1 is MNHEY, CDR2 SVGAGI. Between the trimmed V and J ends, which lost 8 bases and 1 base, there was a span of 9 bases. CDR3 length: 13 amino acids. The chain's CDR3 is CASRLWSNQPQHF. The CDR3 nucleotides are TGTGCCAGCCGACTTTGGAGCAATCAGCCCCAGCATTTT.

This clone was counted only a few times. The chain has TRBV7-2 and TRBJ2-7; TRBD1 matches 9 bases. The CDR3 runs to 14 residues. CDR1 is SGHTA and CDR2 is FQGNSA in the germline V gene. Germline trimming cut 5 bases from V and 3 bases from J; bases unmatched to any gene: 5. CDR3 in amino acids: CASSIDRGYYEQYF. In DNA form, the CDR3 reads TGTGCCAGCAGCATCGACAGGGGGTACTACGAGCAGTACTTC.

V gene TRBV11-2 combines with J gene TRBJ2-2; 7 bases are shared with TRBD1. J lost 5 bases, V lost 6 bases, and 9 bases had no gene match. CDR3 length equals 15 residues. CDR1 is SGHAT and CDR2 is FQNNGV in the germline V gene. The CDR3 nucleotides read TGTGCCAGCAGTTTCGACAACAGGGGAACCGGGGAGCTGTTTTTT. Protein: CASSFDNRGTGELFF.

This clone was observed once. The chain carries TRBV15 and TRBJ2-5; 9 bases match TRBD2. Germline trimming cut 0 bases from V and 4 bases from J; bases unmatched to any gene: 15. The CDR3 has 19 residues. Germline V gene lookup returns CDR1 LNHNV and CDR2 YYDKDF (reference sequence). DNA for the CDR3: TGTGCCACCAGCAGAGATTTCCCTAGCGGGAAGCGGGATGGAGAGACCCAGTACTTC. It translates to CATSRDFPSGKRDGETQYF.

V and J are TRBV4-3 and TRBJ2-3; 13 nucleotides match TRBD2. From germline, CDR1 is LGHNA and CDR2 YSLEER. Trimming took 4 bases from V and 4 from J; bases not matched to a gene: 8. The CDR3 contains 17 residues. CDR3: CASSLSLAGGRADTQYF. In nucleotides, the CDR3 is TGCGCCAGCAGCCTTTCACTAGCGGGGGGGCGGGCAGATACGCAGTATTTT.

This clone has more than one count but fewer than ten. This rearrangement joins TRBV28 to TRBJ2-7; possible D gene TRBD1, 6 bases. V was pared by 7 bases and J by 5 bases, with 18 bases between. This CDR3 region has 14 residues. Germline CDR1 MDHEN, CDR2 SYDVKM. CDR3 DNA: TGTGCCAGCACCCTAGGGAACAGGGCCCACGAGCAGTACTTC. Amino acid sequence: CASTLGNRAHEQYF.

The chain recombines TRBV7-3 with TRBJ1-1; D possibly corresponds to TRBD1 (6 bases). CDR1 is SGHTA, CDR2 FQGTGA, per germline. V was clipped by 5 bases and J by 2 bases, with 9 bases between them. CDR3 size: 13 residues. The CDR3 spells CASSPDSNTEAFF. CDR3 coding DNA: TGTGCCAGCAGCCCGGACAGTAACACTGAAGCTTTCTTT.

The table lists this clone with a few counts. The chain carries TRBV25-1 and TRBJ1-3; D ambiguous. Trimming took off 2 bases at V and 0 bases at J, with 5 bases between the two ends. This CDR3 comprises 14 residues. The germline V gene encodes CDR1 MGHDK and CDR2 SYGVNS. The CDR3: CASSEESSGNTIYF. The CDR3 coding sequence is TGTGCCAGCAGTGAAGAGAGCTCTGGAAACACCATATATTTT.

V gene TRBV7-2 combines with J gene TRBJ2-1; TRBD2 matches 9 bases. The CDR3 consists of 19 residues. J lost 0 bases, V lost 1 base, and 10 bases had no gene match. Germline V gene sequence: CDR1 SGHTA, CDR2 FQGNSA. CDR3 sequence: CASSLGGLAAKSSYNEQFF. The DNA of the CDR3 is TGTGCCAGCAGCTTAGGGGGACTAGCTGCGAAAAGCTCCTACAATGAGCAGTTCTTC.

The rearrangement joins TRBV30 to TRBJ2-2; weak D call: TRBD2 (7 bases). This CDR3 contains 15 residues. V lost 8 bases and J lost 0, with 16 bases in between. Germline lookup yields CDR1 GTSNPN and CDR2 SVGIG (reference sequence). CDR3 sequence reads: CAGHPGGPNTGELFF. The DNA for the CDR3 is TGTGCCGGACACCCGGGGGGCCCGAACACCGGGGAGCTGTTTTTT.

Only a few counts were recorded for this clone. This chain links TRBV4-2 with TRBJ2-7, with 10 bases identical to TRBD1. V gave up 3 bases and J gave up 3 bases; unmatched junction bases: 2. In germline, CDR1 is LGHNA, CDR2 YNFKEQ. This CDR3 has 14 residues. The CDR3 loop is CASSHGTGVYEQYF. Written as DNA, the CDR3 is TGTGCCAGCAGCCACGGGACAGGGGTCTACGAGCAGTACTTC.

The genes are TRBV19 and TRBJ1-1; 7 bases agree with TRBD1. From germline, CDR1 is LNHDA and CDR2 SQIVND (reference sequence). CDR3 length: 15 residues. With 5 bases clipped from V and 11 bases from J, the junction kept 17 bases outside the gene matches. CDR3 nucleotide sequence: TGTGCCAGTAGTCCCCGGACGGCTAAGGACAGGAATGCTTTCTTT. Residues: CASSPRTAKDRNAFF.